The next 24 T cell receptor beta chains were all read from a single sample in a study of blood T cells in healthy people across ages. The use of a sample-barcoded 5' primer and a J-beta primer mix characterized a second PCR of roughly 6 to 12 cycles. TCRdb processed the 5' RACE reads anew with MiXCR; each CDR3 protein has one entry. Here the sample spans hundreds of thousands of distinct CDR3 sequences, approximately 60% being singletons. Sequenced input: blood. The receptors were gathered from a man aged 35 to 55 in good health.

A few counts support this clonotype. The CDR3 loop reads CASSQSRNYGYTF. For the CDR3, the DNA is TGTGCCAGCAGTCAATCCCGTAACTATGGCTACACCTTC. The gene calls are TRBV28 and TRBJ1-2; D gene unclear. This CDR3 has 13 amino acids. Germline V CDR1 and CDR2: MDHEN, SYDVKM. Trimming removed 5 bases from V and 1 base from J, with 8 bases in between.

In its sample, this clonotype was seen a few times. The rearrangement joins TRBV9 to TRBJ2-7; D is perhaps TRBD2 (7 bases). Between the trimmed V and J ends, which lost 4 bases and 3 bases, there was a span of 17 bases. Germline CDR1 reads SGDLS; CDR2 reads YYNGEE. CDR3 size: 15 residues. CDR3 nucleotides: TGTGCCAGCAGCCACCCTGGGAGGGGGTTCTACGAGCAGTACTTC. It yields the protein CASSHPGRGFYEQYF.

By its share, this clonotype is medium-sized. The CDR3 loop reads CASSLDQGSPDTQYF. In nucleotides, the CDR3 is TGTGCCAGCAGCTTGGACCAGGGGAGTCCAGATACGCAGTATTTT. The chain joins TRBV7-9 to TRBJ2-3; D perhaps matches TRBD1 (6 bases). This CDR3 region has 15 residues. The germline V and J ends were trimmed by 3 bases and 4 bases, with 14 bases remaining between them. Germline CDR1 SEHNR, CDR2 FQNEAQ (reference sequence).

This clonotype was detected a few times. The chain links TRBV6-5 to TRBJ1-2; D not certain. Trimming stripped 3 bases from V and 7 bases from J, with 21 bases between. Germline V gene sequence: CDR1 MNHEY, CDR2 SVGAGI. The CDR3 has 16 amino acids. The CDR3 spells CASSYSQSSLGSGYTF. Written as DNA, the CDR3 is TGTGCCAGCAGTTATTCCCAGAGTTCACTCGGTAGTGGCTACACCTTC.

This clonotype was seen many times. This rearrangement joins TRBV6-1 to TRBJ2-3, with no clear D. V was clipped by 1 base and J by 5 bases, with 13 bases between them. The CDR3 is 15 residues long. Germline values: CDR1 MNHNS, CDR2 SASEGT. As DNA, the CDR3 is TGTGCCAGCAGTGAAGGGGCAGCCCCCGGAGATACGCAGTATTTT. Translated: CASSEGAAPGDTQYF.

The CDR3 DNA sequence: TGTGCCAGCAGTGAGGTTGATTGGGCTAACACTGAAGCTTTCTTT. Its translation: CASSEVDWANTEAFF. The chain uses TRBV28 and TRBJ1-1; unclear D gene. Germline V gene data show CDR1 as MDHEN and CDR2 as SYDVKM. The CDR3 is 15 residues long. V dropped 5 bases and J dropped 2 bases, with 15 bases sitting between them.

The chain carries TRBV3-1 and TRBJ2-2; perhaps D is TRBD1 or TRBD2 (6 bases each). V shed 5 bases and J shed 3 bases, with 16 bases lying between them. The CDR3 is 16 amino acids. From germline, CDR1 is LGHDT and CDR2 YNNKEL (reference sequence). The CDR3 nucleotides are TGTGCCAGCAGCAAGACTCCGGGGGCCCACACCGGGGAGCTGTTTTTT. Translating it yields CASSKTPGAHTGELFF.

The J gene is TRBJ2-6, the V gene TRBV6-2 or TRBV6-3, with D possibly being TRBD1 (7 bases). The CDR3 is 15 residues long. V was pared by 11 bases and J by 0 bases, with 14 bases between. Germline CDR1 reads MNHEY; CDR2 reads SVGEGT. CDR3 sequence (DNA): TGTGCCCACAGCAGGGGGGCCTCTGGGGCCAACGTCCTGACTTTC. Encoded protein: CAHSRGASGANVLTF.

As for this clonotype: The junction departs from the called germline gene at one end, perhaps through a read error. The chain recombines TRBV20-1 with TRBJ2-1; D not resolved. The CDR3 runs 12 residues. Germline V CDR1 and CDR2: DFQATT, SNEGSKA (reference sequence). The CDR3 bases are TGCAGTGCTGGAGAGATCGACAATGAGCAGTTCTTC. Protein sequence: CSAGEIDNEQFF.

This clonotype was picked up a small number of times. The gene calls are TRBV10-3 and TRBJ2-7; D may correspond to TRBD1 or TRBD2 (6 bases each). The CDR3 runs 15 residues. Germline V gene lookup returns CDR1 ENHRY and CDR2 SYGVKD. V lost 5 bases to trimming and J lost 0 bases, with 14 bases between them. The CDR3 spells CAISLTGGSSYEQYF. The CDR3, as DNA: TGTGCCATCAGTTTGACAGGAGGGAGCTCCTACGAGCAGTACTTC.

This chain joins TRBV7-2 and TRBJ1-4, with 12 bases lining up with TRBD1. The CDR3 totals 16 residues. Germline loops: CDR1 SGHTA, CDR2 FQGNSA. The J segment lost 4 bases and the V segment lost 7 bases, leaving 7 bases of the junction unmatched. The CDR3 region has the DNA TGTGCCAGCACGCCGGGACAGGGGGCTTTTAATGAAAAACTGTTTTTT. As protein: CASTPGQGAFNEKLFF.

The chain is built from TRBV7-3 and TRBJ2-1, with 7 nucleotides matching TRBD2. J gave up 5 bases and V 5 bases, and 6 bases lay outside the gene matches. Germline values: CDR1 SGHTA, CDR2 FQGTGA. The CDR3 is 14 residues long. CDR3: CASSNWGTNNEQFF. The CDR3 DNA sequence: TGTGCCAGCAGCAACTGGGGGACTAACAATGAGCAGTTCTTC. The full variable domain, with the rest looked up from reference TRBV7-3 and TRBJ2-1, is GAGVSQTPSNKVTEKGKYVELRCDPISGHTALYWYRQSLGQGPEFLIYFQGTGAADDSGLPNDRFFAVRPEGSVSTLKIQRTERGDSAVYLCASSNWGTNNEQFFGPGTRLTVL.

V and J are TRBV18 and TRBJ2-1, with 10 bases lining up with TRBD1. V was clipped by 3 bases and J by 3 bases; unmatched bases: 8. The germline gives CDR1 KGHSH, CDR2 LQKENI. CDR3 length equals 17 residues. The CDR3 sequence is CASSPSPGTGDYNEQFF. CDR3 in DNA: TGTGCCAGCTCACCCTCTCCCGGGACAGGGGACTACAATGAGCAGTTCTTC.

This clonotype showed up just a few times. The V call is TRBV20-1, the J call TRBJ2-4, with 12 bases lining up with TRBD2. This CDR3 has 16 residues. V lost 6 bases, J lost 4 bases, and 10 bases stayed unmatched. Germline V gives CDR1 DFQATT, CDR2 SNEGSKA (reference sequence). In nucleotides, the CDR3 is TGCAGTGCCGCCTCCACTAGCGGGGGGCTAAAAAACATTCAGTACTTC. Amino acid sequence: CSAASTSGGLKNIQYF.

The chain carries TRBV7-3 and TRBJ2-3, with 7 bases matching TRBD2. The CDR3 covers 15 residues. V was clipped by 2 bases and J by 8 bases; unmatched bases: 10. Germline V CDR1 and CDR2: SGHTA, FQGTGA. The CDR3 reads CASSLSPGLLPTQYF. The CDR3 DNA reads as TGTGCCAGCAGCTTATCTCCGGGACTACTGCCTACGCAGTATTTT.

The count of this clonotype is one. This chain links TRBV5-1 with TRBJ1-2; weak D call: TRBD1 (5 bases). V shed 1 base and J shed 8 bases, with 15 bases lying between them. Germline V lookup: CDR1 SGHRS, CDR2 YFSETQ. The CDR3 loop spans 14 amino acids. CDR3 amino acids: CASSLRGDQSGYTF. DNA for the CDR3: TGCGCCAGCAGCTTGCGGGGGGATCAAAGCGGCTACACCTTC.

This clonotype showed up just once. The CDR3 DNA reads TGTGCCAGCAGCCAGTTAGGTAGCGGCAATGAGCAGTTCTTC. Translated, it gives CASSQLGSGNEQFF. This chain uses TRBV7-9 with TRBJ2-1; D is perhaps TRBD2 (6 bases). The germline V gene has CDR1 SEHNR and CDR2 FQNEAQ (reference sequence). V lost 5 bases and J 6 bases, leaving 14 bases between the germline ends. The CDR3 length is 14 residues. Together with reference TRBV7-9 and TRBJ2-1, the CDR3 gives the full variable domain: DTGVSQNPRHKITKRGQNVTFRCDPISEHNRLYWYRQTLGQGPEFLTYFQNEAQLEKSRLLSDRFSAERPKGSFSTLEIQRTEQGDSAMYLCASSQLGSGNEQFFGPGTRLTVL.

The chain combines TRBV20-1 with TRBJ1-2; unclear D gene. The CDR3 contains 13 residues. V dropped 5 bases and J dropped 4 bases, with 14 bases sitting between them. Germline CDR1 and CDR2: DFQATT and SNEGSKA (reference sequence). The CDR3 DNA reads TGCAGTGCTCTGGACCTCCGGGTCTATGGCTACACCTTC. This encodes CSALDLRVYGYTF.

There are a few counts of this clonotype. As DNA, the CDR3 is TGTGCCAGCGGTGTCGTCCTTTACGAGCAGTACTTC. Residues: CASGVVLYEQYF. This chain joins TRBV6-2 or TRBV6-3 and TRBJ2-7; D remains unclear. CDR3 length equals 12 residues. Between the trimmed V and J ends, which lost 8 bases and 4 bases, there was a span of 12 bases. Germline values: CDR1 MNHEY, CDR2 SVGEGT.

The chain joins TRBV27 to TRBJ1-3, with a weak D call TRBD1 (5 bases). The germline CDR1 and CDR2 sequences are MNHEY and SMNVEV (reference sequence). The ends were cut back, 0 bases at V and 4 bases at J, with 10 bases in the middle. The CDR3 runs 15 residues. The CDR3 DNA sequence: TGTGCCAGCAGTTTATCCGGGACTCTGGGAAACACCATATATTTT. As protein: CASSLSGTLGNTIYF.

This rearrangement joins TRBV5-1 to TRBJ1-6; D might be TRBD1 (6 bases). CDR3 length equals 16 residues. Germline loops: CDR1 SGHRS, CDR2 YFSETQ. Trimming removed 2 bases at V and 7 bases at J, with 16 bases between. The CDR3 loop is CASSFSGHKTNSPLHF. The CDR3 bases are TGCGCCAGCAGCTTTTCGGGACACAAAACGAATTCACCCCTCCACTTT. The complete variable domain, with remaining parts taken from reference TRBV5-1 and TRBJ1-6, reads KAGVTQTPRYLIKTRGQQVTLSCSPISGHRSVSWYQQTPGQGLQFLFEYFSETQRNKGNFPGRFSGRQFSNSRSEMNVSTLELGDSALYLCASSFSGHKTNSPLHFGNGTRLTVT.

The V call is TRBV2, the J call TRBJ1-4; TRBD1 is a possible D gene (5 bases). This CDR3 is 13 amino acids long. The V end lost 6 bases, the J end lost 8 bases, and 13 bases lay between the germline ends. Germline assignment: CDR1 SNHLY and CDR2 FYNNEI. CDR3 sequence reads: CASSGTQAEKLFF. In nucleotides, the CDR3 is TGTGCCAGCAGCGGCACACAGGCAGAAAAACTGTTTTTT.

The J gene is TRBJ2-1, the V gene TRBV12-3 or TRBV12-4; 8 nucleotides line up with TRBD2. V lost 1 base, J lost 7 bases, and 6 bases stayed unmatched. The CDR3 runs to 15 residues. The CDR3 sequence is CASSLGSGGMNEQFF. In DNA form, the CDR3 reads TGTGCCAGCAGTTTAGGAAGCGGGGGTATGAATGAGCAGTTCTTC.

This clonotype has a handful of counts. This rearrangement joins TRBV20-1 to TRBJ1-5; D might be TRBD1 (6 bases). The V end was cut by 4 bases, the J end by 6 bases, with 19 bases between. CDR3 length: 15 residues. Germline values: CDR1 DFQATT, CDR2 SNEGSKA (reference sequence). The CDR3 is CSATPTGGVPQPQHF. The CDR3 DNA follows: TGCAGTGCTACCCCCACGGGGGGCGTGCCTCAGCCCCAGCATTTT.